This T cell receptor (beta chain) was recovered during a study of cytomegalovirus exposure and HLA in healthy donors. Study details: Genotyping of 400 or so donors showed that 65% to 90% belonged to the Caucasian-associated ancestry cluster.

The PCR contained 60 Vbeta and 13 Jbeta primers. This table comes from immunoSEQ multiplex PCR, and its TCRdb copy is limited to in-frame clones, with some not included. The sample shows about 230,000 clones, around nine tenths of them seen only once. A remark on this clone: Its cognate antigen is unknown.

General study results and limits: The study carried out a later analysis of TCR beta sequences. It associated some 18,000 of them with specific HLA alleles at a false discovery rate of 0.05. Researchers reported from a later analysis that most CMV-associated TCR beta chains appeared HLA-restricted.

The CDR3 is 16 residues long. CDR1 is SGHAT, CDR2 FQNNGV, per germline. The specimen sequenced was PBMCs. This receptor was identified in a woman under 30 in good health and CMV-seronegative. This chain connects TRBV11-2 to TRBJ2-5; D gene unclear. The J call may be in error: the DNA end matches TRBJ2-7 better. The CDR3 DNA sequence: TGTGCCAGCAGCTTATCCTTGGCCGTTAGCTCCTACGAGCAGTACTTC. Its protein is CASSLSLAVSSYEQYF.